The 6 T cell receptor beta chains in this list originate from one sample, sequenced in a study of cytomegalovirus exposure and HLA in healthy donors (dated by TCRdb to the late 2010s). The library was produced with the immunoSEQ multiplex PCR assay. For the multiplex PCR, a mixture combining 60 forward primers for TCR Vbeta segments and 13 reverse primers for TCR Jbeta segments was used. TCRdb took over this immuneACCESS table, retaining in-frame rearrangements with V and J assigned. Such tables are incomplete; in checked studies, under half of the missing clones stem from an unresolved V gene, and the remainder is unexplained. The sample has 110,000 to 150,000 clones on record, 68% of them singletons. The ten biggest clones cover around 4.2% of the sample. The sequenced sample consisted of PBMCs. These receptors originate from a man between 60 and 70 years old in good health and CMV-seronegative.

This rearrangement joins TRBV11-3 to TRBJ1-2, with 9 bases that match TRBD1. The length of the CDR3 is 13 residues. Germline values: CDR1 SGHNT, CDR2 YENEEA. V gave up 5 bases and J gave up 6 bases; unmatched junction bases: 4. CDR3 residues: CASSRDRADGYTF. In DNA, the CDR3 is TGTGCCAGCAGCCGGGACAGGGCGGATGGCTACACCTTC. Combining the CDR3 with reference TRBV11-3 and TRBJ1-2 gives the whole variable domain EAGVVQSPRYKIIEKKQPVAFWCNPISGHNTLYWYLQNLGQGPELLIRYENEEAVDDSQLPKDRFSAERLKGVDSTLKIQPAELGDSAVYLCASSRDRADGYTFGSGTRLTVV.

The chain is built from TRBV9 and TRBJ1-2; D perhaps matches TRBD1 (6 bases). Germline V gene data show CDR1 as SGDLS and CDR2 as YYNGEE. The V end lost 0 bases, the J end lost 4 bases, and 7 bases lay between the germline ends. The CDR3 runs 13 residues. CDR3 sequence (DNA): TGTGCCAGCAGCGTAGCCAGGGGCTATGGCTACACCTTC. Translation gives CASSVARGYGYTF.

The chain couples TRBV29-1 to TRBJ2-1, with 11 bases fitting TRBD2. V shed 6 bases and J 5 bases; nucleotides not matched to a gene: 9. The CDR3 runs to 15 residues. The V gene's germline CDR1 is SQVTM and CDR2 ANQGSEA. The CDR3 protein is CSVNLAGGWDNEQFF. CDR3 nucleotide sequence: TGCAGCGTCAATCTAGCGGGAGGATGGGACAATGAGCAGTTCTTC.

V gene TRBV7-6 combines with J gene TRBJ2-7; TRBD1 aligns across 7 bases. The CDR3 is 15 residues long. Unmatched junction bases numbered 9, after V lost 5 bases and J lost 2 bases. Germline-derived CDR1 and CDR2 are SGHVS and FNYEAQ. The CDR3 coding sequence is TGTGCCAGCAGCCCCATCGGGACAGCCACCTACGAGCAGTACTTC. This translates into CASSPIGTATYEQYF.

The chain couples TRBV29-1 to TRBJ1-3; 8 nucleotides line up with TRBD1. This CDR3 contains 14 residues. V gave up 4 bases and J gave up 3 bases; unmatched junction bases: 5. Germline V gene sequence: CDR1 SQVTM, CDR2 ANQGSEA. This CDR3 reads CSVGSQGDGNTIYF. DNA of the CDR3: TGCAGCGTTGGCTCACAGGGGGATGGAAACACCATATATTTT.

The V and J genes are TRBV5-1 and TRBJ1-5; 7 positions agree with TRBD1. This CDR3 region has 14 residues. The V and J ends lost 1 base and 6 bases, in that order; junction bases with no gene match: 4. Germline CDR1 and CDR2: SGHRS and YFSETQ. CDR3: CASSLIPGGQPQHF. The CDR3, as DNA: TGCGCCAGCAGCTTGATACCAGGGGGTCAGCCCCAGCATTTT.